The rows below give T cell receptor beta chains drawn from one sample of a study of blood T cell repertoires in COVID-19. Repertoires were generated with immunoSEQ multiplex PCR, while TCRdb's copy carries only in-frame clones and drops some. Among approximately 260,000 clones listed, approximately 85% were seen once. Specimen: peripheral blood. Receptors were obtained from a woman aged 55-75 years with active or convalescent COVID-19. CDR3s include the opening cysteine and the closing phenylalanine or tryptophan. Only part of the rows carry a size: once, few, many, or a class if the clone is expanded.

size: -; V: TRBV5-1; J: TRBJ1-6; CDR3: CASSEVGASYNSPLHF
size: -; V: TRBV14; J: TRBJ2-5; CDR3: CASSQVPGQETQYF
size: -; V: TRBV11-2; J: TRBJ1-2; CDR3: CASSFLAGNYGYTF
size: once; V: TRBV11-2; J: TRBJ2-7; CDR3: CASSLGGGAYEQYF
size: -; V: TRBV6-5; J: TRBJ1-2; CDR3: CASRDRDYGYTF
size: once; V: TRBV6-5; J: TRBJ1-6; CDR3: CATKGLYNSPLHF
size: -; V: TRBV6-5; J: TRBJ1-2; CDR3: CASRNRDRTNYGYTF
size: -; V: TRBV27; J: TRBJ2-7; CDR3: CASSLNPGYRQYF
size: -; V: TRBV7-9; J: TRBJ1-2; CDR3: CASSFVPGTYGYTF
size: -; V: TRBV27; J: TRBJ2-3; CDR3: CASSLSSSGGPTDTQYF